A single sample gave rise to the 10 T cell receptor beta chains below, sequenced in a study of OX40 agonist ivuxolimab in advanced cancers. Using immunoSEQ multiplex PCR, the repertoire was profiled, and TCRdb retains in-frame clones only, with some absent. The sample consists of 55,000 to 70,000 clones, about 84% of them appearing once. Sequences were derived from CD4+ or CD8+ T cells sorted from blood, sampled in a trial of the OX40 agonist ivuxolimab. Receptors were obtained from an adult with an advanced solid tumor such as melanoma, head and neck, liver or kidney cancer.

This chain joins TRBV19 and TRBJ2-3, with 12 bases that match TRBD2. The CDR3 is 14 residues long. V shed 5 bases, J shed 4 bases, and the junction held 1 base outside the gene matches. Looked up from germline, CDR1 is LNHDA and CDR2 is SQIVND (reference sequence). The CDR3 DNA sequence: TGTGCCAGTAGTTCTAGCGGGGGGGCAGATACGCAGTATTTT. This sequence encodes CASSSSGGADTQYF.

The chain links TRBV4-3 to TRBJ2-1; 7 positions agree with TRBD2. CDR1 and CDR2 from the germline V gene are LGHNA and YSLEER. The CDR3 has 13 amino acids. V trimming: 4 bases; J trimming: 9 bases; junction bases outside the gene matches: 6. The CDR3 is CASSRPGGTEQFF. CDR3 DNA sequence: TGCGCCAGCAGCCGCCCCGGGGGGACTGAGCAGTTCTTC.

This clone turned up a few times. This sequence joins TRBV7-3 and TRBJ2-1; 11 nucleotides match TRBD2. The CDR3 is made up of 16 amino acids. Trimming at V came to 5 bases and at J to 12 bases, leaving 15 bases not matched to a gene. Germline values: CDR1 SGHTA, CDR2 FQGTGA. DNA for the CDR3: TGTGCCAGCAGCGCTCTAGCGGGGGGCCCTTCTTTCGCGCAGTTCTTC. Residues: CASSALAGGPSFAQFF.

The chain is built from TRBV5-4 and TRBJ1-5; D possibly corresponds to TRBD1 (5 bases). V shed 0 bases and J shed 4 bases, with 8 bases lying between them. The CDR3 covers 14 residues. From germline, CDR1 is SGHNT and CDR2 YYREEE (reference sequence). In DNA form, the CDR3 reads TGTGCCAGCAGCTTGGACAGGAGTAATCAGCCCCAGCATTTT. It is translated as CASSLDRSNQPQHF.

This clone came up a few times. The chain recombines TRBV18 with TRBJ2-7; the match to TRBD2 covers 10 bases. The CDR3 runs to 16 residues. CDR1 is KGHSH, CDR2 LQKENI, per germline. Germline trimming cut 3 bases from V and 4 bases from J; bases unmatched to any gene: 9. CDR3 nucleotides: TGTGCCAGCTCACCCCAGCCTAGCGGGGGCGGTTACGAGCAGTACTTC. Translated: CASSPQPSGGGYEQYF.

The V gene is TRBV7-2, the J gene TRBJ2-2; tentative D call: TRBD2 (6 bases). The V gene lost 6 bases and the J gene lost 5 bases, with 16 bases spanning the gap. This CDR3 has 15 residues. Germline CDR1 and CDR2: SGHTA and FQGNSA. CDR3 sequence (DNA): TGTGCCAGCAGTACCTCGGGGGACTCTACCGGGGAGCTGTTTTTT. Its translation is CASSTSGDSTGELFF.

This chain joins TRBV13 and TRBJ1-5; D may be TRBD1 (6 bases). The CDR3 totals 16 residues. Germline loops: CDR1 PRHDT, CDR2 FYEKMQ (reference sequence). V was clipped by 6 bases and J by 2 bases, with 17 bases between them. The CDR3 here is CASRLQGPYGNQPQHF. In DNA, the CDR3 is TGTGCCAGCAGGCTACAGGGACCTTATGGCAATCAGCCCCAGCATTTT.

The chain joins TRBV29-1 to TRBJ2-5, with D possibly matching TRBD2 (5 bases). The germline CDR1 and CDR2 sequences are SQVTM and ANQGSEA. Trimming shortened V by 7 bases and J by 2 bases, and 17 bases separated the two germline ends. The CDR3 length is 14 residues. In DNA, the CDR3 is TGCAGCGCGTCGGGAACAGCGACTCAAGAGACCCAGTACTTC. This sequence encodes CSASGTATQETQYF.

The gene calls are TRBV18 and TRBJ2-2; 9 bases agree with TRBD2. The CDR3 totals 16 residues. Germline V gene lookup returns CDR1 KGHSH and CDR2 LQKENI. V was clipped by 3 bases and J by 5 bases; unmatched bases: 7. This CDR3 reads CASSPRSGGSTGELFF. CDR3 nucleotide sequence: TGTGCCAGCTCACCGCGTAGCGGGGGATCTACCGGGGAGCTGTTTTTT.

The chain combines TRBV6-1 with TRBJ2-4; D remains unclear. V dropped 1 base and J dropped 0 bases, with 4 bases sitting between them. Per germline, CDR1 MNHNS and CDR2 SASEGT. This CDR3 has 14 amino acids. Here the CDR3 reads CASSEGVAKNIQYF. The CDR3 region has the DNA TGTGCCAGCAGTGAAGGGGTAGCCAAAAACATTCAGTACTTC.